These T cell receptor beta chains were read from a single sample in a study of Graves' ophthalmopathy and Graves' hyperthyroidism. TCRdb analysed the multiplex PCR reads with MiXCR anew, one entry per CDR3 protein. The data show around 1,000,000 distinct CDR3 sequences, with 35% to 40% seen just once and around 10% held by the top ten. The sample taken for sequencing was peripheral blood or thyroid tissue (not recorded which). The receptors shown here come from an adult man with Graves' hyperthyroidism. Both conserved end residues are part of each CDR3. The order of the fields is J gene, clone size, D gene, V gene, CDR3 protein, CDR3 DNA. A D gene is named only where the DNA matches it firmly. Rows may omit the clone size; those that give it use once, few, many or a size class.

>TRBJ2-7|many|-|TRBV5-8
CASSLALGGEQYF
TGTGCCAGCAGCTTGGCCCTAGGTGGCGAGCAGTACTTC
>TRBJ1-2|-|-|TRBV12-3/TRBV12-4
CASSPLDPGDYGYTF
TGTGCCAGCAGTCCCCTAGACCCGGGAGACTATGGCTACACCTTC
>TRBJ1-1|many|-|TRBV4-2
CASSQDWNEAFF
TGTGCCAGCAGCCAAGATTGGAATGAAGCTTTCTTT
>TRBJ2-2|once|TRBD1|TRBV25-1
CASSDSYRGWAGELFF
TGTGCCAGCAGTGACAGCTACAGGGGATGGGCCGGGGAGCTGTTTTTT
>TRBJ2-5|many|TRBD1|TRBV10-3
CAISDMGQGAVFLETQYF
TGTGCCATCAGTGATATGGGACAGGGGGCGGTTTTCCTGGAGACCCAGTACTTC
>TRBJ1-1|-|TRBD1|TRBV10-3
CAAPLSTPQGIDGPEAFF
TGTGCCGCTCCTCTTAGTACCCCACAGGGGATTGACGGGCCTGAAGCTTTCTTT
>TRBJ1-2|many|-|TRBV12-3/TRBV12-4
CASSFPGDGYGYTF
TGTGCCAGCAGTTTTCCCGGGGACGGGTATGGCTACACCTTC
>TRBJ1-6|-|TRBD1|TRBV5-6
CASSPGGGGSPLHF
TGTGCCAGCAGCCCAGGGGGCGGCGGCTCACCCCTCCACTTT
>TRBJ2-5|-|-|TRBV7-3
CASSQDSTSGETQYF
TGTGCCAGCAGCCAAGATTCGACTAGTGGAGAGACCCAGTACTTC
>TRBJ1-6|many|-|TRBV7-2
CASSLHNLGNSPLHF
TGTGCCAGCAGCCTTCACAATTTGGGTAATTCACCCCTCCACTTT
>TRBJ2-2|-|-|TRBV25-1
CASEGQGIGSGELFF
TGTGCCAGCGAGGGGCAAGGTATCGGTTCCGGGGAGCTGTTTTTT
>TRBJ2-7|-|-|TRBV7-3
CASSFVGARGNYEQYF
TGTGCCAGCAGCTTTGTTGGGGCACGGGGGAACTACGAGCAGTACTTC
>TRBJ1-2|-|-|TRBV7-2
CATGDGQSYGYTF
TGTGCCACTGGCGATGGACAGAGCTATGGCTACACCTTC
>TRBJ2-7|-|-|TRBV20-1
CSADPQARRSYEQYF
TGCAGTGCTGACCCCCAGGCGAGAAGATCCTACGAGCAGTACTTC
>TRBJ2-2|few|-|TRBV7-3
CASSPRQGLIRELFF
TGTGCCAGCAGTCCAAGGCAGGGCCTGATTCGGGAGCTGTTTTTT
>TRBJ1-1|few|TRBD1|TRBV10-3
CAISVYGTGVPEAFF
TGTGCCATCAGTGTTTACGGGACAGGCGTACCTGAAGCTTTCTTT
>TRBJ1-1|many|-|TRBV24-1
CATSDPNTEAFF
TGTGCCACCAGTGACCCAAACACTGAAGCTTTCTTT
>TRBJ1-2|-|-|TRBV10-3
CAISDEGSSYEDGYTF
TGTGCCATCAGTGATGAAGGCAGCTCCTACGAGGATGGCTACACCTTC
>TRBJ2-7|-|TRBD2|TRBV7-9
CASSTGTSAESGEQYF
TGTGCCAGCAGTACCGGGACTAGCGCCGAGTCGGGAGAGCAGTACTTC
>TRBJ2-5|few|-|TRBV7-2
CASSLTFKGGIETQYF
TGTGCCAGCAGCCTGACTTTTAAGGGGGGAATAGAGACCCAGTACTTC
>TRBJ2-7|-|-|TRBV11-2
CASSINVRSGEQYF
TGTGCCAGCAGCATTAACGTCCGATCGGGGGAGCAGTACTTC
>TRBJ1-2|many|TRBD1|TRBV12-3/TRBV12-4
CASSQGGRGYTF
TGTGCCAGCAGTCAGGGGGGTAGAGGCTACACCTTC
>TRBJ1-1|few|-|TRBV7-2
CASRSYQTLNTEAFF
TGTGCCAGCAGGAGTTATCAAACCTTGAACACTGAAGCTTTCTTT
>TRBJ1-1|-|-|TRBV6-2/TRBV6-3
CASSTPRPGENTEAFF
TGTGCCAGCAGTACTCCCCGACCAGGGGAGAACACTGAAGCTTTCTTT
>TRBJ1-2|-|-|TRBV7-3
CASSLSSRDGRGGYTF
TGTGCCAGCAGCTTAAGTAGCAGGGATGGGAGAGGCGGCTACACCTTC
>TRBJ2-6|many|-|TRBV20-1
CSARTGWSGANVLTF
TGCAGTGCCCGCACAGGGTGGTCTGGGGCCAACGTCCTGACTTTC
>TRBJ2-4|-|-|TRBV19
CASSYRPGDIQYF
TGTGCCAGTAGTTACCGTCCGGGAGACATTCAGTACTTC
>TRBJ2-2|many|-|TRBV19
CASTPRGHTGELFF
TGTGCCAGTACCCCCCGAGGGCACACCGGGGAGCTGTTTTTT
>TRBJ2-7|-|-|TRBV5-1
CASSLPNRASTYEQYF
TGCGCCAGCAGCTTGCCTAATCGGGCCTCTACTTACGAGCAGTACTTC